Following are 5 T cell receptor beta chains from one sample sequenced in a study of CD8+ T cells in alopecia areata. Sequencing templates came from extracted RNA that was reverse transcribed into cDNA. TCRdb's copy holds only in-frame clones and misses some; the assay was immunoSEQ multiplex PCR. The table lists more than 100,000 clones, roughly 53% of them singletons, with around 8.5% in the top ten. The sequenced material came from CD4+ T cells sorted from blood. Receptors were obtained from a human donor in good health.

This chain links TRBV29-1 with TRBJ2-5; TRBD1 might be the D (6 bases). The CDR3 has 14 amino acids. Trimming took 1 base from V and 4 from J, leaving 13 bases between them. Germline CDR1 is SQVTM and CDR2 is ANQGSEA. The CDR3 bases are TGCAGCGTTGAAGGACAGGTTGCAGGAGAGACCCAGTACTTC. This gives the protein CSVEGQVAGETQYF. Looking up the rest from reference TRBV29-1 and TRBJ2-5 gives the full variable domain: SAVISQKPSRDICQRGTSLTIQCQVDSQVTMMFWYRQQPGQSLTLIATANQGSEATYESGFVIDKFPISRPNLTFSTLTVSNMSPEDSSIYLCSVEGQVAGETQYFGPGTRLLVL.

As for this clone: The sample carries other DNA sequences with the same CDR3. The V and J genes are TRBV7-2 and TRBJ1-2; TRBD1 is a possible D gene (5 bases). The CDR3 has 13 amino acids. From germline, CDR1 is SGHTA and CDR2 FQGNSA. Trimming stripped 5 bases from V and 3 bases from J, with 10 bases between. The CDR3 sequence is CASSPQGDYGYTF. The DNA of the CDR3 is TGTGCCAGCAGCCCCCAGGGCGACTATGGCTACACCTTC.

The chain couples TRBV18 to TRBJ2-2; D is unclear. The CDR3 length is 13 residues. The germline V gene has CDR1 KGHSH and CDR2 LQKENI. V lost 3 bases, J lost 4 bases, and 6 bases lay in between. DNA of the CDR3: TGTGCCAGCTCACCGAGTCCCACCGGGGAGCTGTTTTTT. Protein product: CASSPSPTGELFF.

This chain uses TRBV7-9 with TRBJ2-3, with a weak D call TRBD1 (7 bases). The CDR3 covers 16 residues. Deletions cut 5 bases from V and 5 bases from J, with 20 bases between. Germline-derived CDR1 and CDR2 are SEHNR and FQNEAQ (reference sequence). The CDR3 protein is CASSPLGRGARDTQYF. The DNA of the CDR3 is TGTGCCAGCAGCCCCTTGGGCAGGGGGGCGAGAGATACGCAGTATTTT.

The chain recombines TRBV27 with TRBJ2-7; 16 bases are shared with TRBD2. Germline V gene lookup returns CDR1 MNHEY and CDR2 SMNVEV (reference sequence). J gave up 9 bases and V 3 bases, and 2 bases lay outside the gene matches. The CDR3 contains 14 residues. CDR3: CASSLGLAGGRQYF. CDR3 nucleotides: TGTGCCAGCAGTTTGGGACTAGCGGGGGGGCGGCAGTACTTC.